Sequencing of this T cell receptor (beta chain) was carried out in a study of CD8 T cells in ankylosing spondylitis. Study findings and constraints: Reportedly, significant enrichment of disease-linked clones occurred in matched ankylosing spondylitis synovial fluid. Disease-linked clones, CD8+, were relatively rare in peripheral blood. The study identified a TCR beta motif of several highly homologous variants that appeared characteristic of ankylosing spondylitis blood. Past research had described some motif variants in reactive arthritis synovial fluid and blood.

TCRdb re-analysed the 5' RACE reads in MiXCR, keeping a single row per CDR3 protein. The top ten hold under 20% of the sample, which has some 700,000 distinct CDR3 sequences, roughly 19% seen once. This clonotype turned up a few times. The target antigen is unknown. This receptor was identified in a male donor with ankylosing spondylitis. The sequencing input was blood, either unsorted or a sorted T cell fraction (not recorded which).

The CDR3 here is CASSLIQGARTDTQYF. Here the CDR3 DNA reads TGCGCCAGCAGCCTTATACAGGGGGCGCGGACAGATACGCAGTATTTT. The rearrangement joins TRBV4-1 to TRBJ2-3; 9 bases line up with TRBD1. Germline lookup yields CDR1 MGHRA and CDR2 YSYEKL. This CDR3 is built from 16 residues. V shed 4 bases and J 3 bases; nucleotides not matched to a gene: 8.